Each of the 14 T cell receptor beta chains below was sequenced from the same sample in a study of technical replicates of blood from a few donors. This table comes from immunoSEQ multiplex PCR, and its TCRdb copy is limited to in-frame clones, with some not included. The sample carries around 13,000 clones, 84% recorded once. Sequencing input: PBMCs. These receptors came from a human donor in good health.

This clone came up a few times. This chain uses TRBV19 with TRBJ1-1, with 9 nucleotides matching TRBD1. The CDR3 has 13 amino acids. The germline V gene encodes CDR1 LNHDA and CDR2 SQIVND (reference sequence). Trimming cost V 3 bases and J 6 bases; bases outside gene matches: 2. CDR3 sequence (DNA): TGTGCCAGTAGTATCGACAGGGGGTCTGAAGCTTTCTTT. Translating it yields CASSIDRGSEAFF.

The chain couples TRBV18 to TRBJ1-1, with 10 positions matching TRBD1. After removal of 3 bases from V and 6 bases from J, the junction contained 4 bases not matched to a gene. CDR3 length equals 14 residues. Germline V gives CDR1 KGHSH, CDR2 LQKENI. CDR3: CASSPRDRGPEAFF. DNA for the CDR3: TGTGCCAGCTCACCCCGGGACAGGGGACCTGAAGCTTTCTTT.

The CDR3 DNA follows: TGTGCCAGCAGCCGACAGGGCACTGAAGCTTTCTTT. Amino acids: CASSRQGTEAFF. V gene TRBV7-9 combines with J gene TRBJ1-1; TRBD1 matches 7 bases. This CDR3 region has 12 residues. Germline V gene sequence: CDR1 SEHNR, CDR2 FQNEAQ (reference sequence). V dropped 5 bases and J dropped 4; count of bases not matched to a gene: 1.

This rearrangement joins TRBV2 to TRBJ2-5; 10 nucleotides match TRBD2. After removal of 5 bases from V and 4 bases from J, the junction contained 10 bases not matched to a gene. The CDR3 is 16 residues long. The germline gives CDR1 SNHLY, CDR2 FYNNEI. The CDR3 DNA sequence: TGTGCCAGCAGTTTGGTAGTAGCGGGAGGACTAGAGACCCAGTACTTC. Translation: CASSLVVAGGLETQYF.

The table lists this clone with a count of one. This chain joins TRBV14 and TRBJ2-7, with 11 positions matching TRBD1. The J segment lost 3 bases and the V segment lost 2 bases, leaving 6 bases of the junction unmatched. The CDR3 extends over 16 amino acids. CDR1 and CDR2 from the germline V gene are SGHDN and FVKESK. CDR3: CASSQPGQGVFYEQYF. The CDR3 region has the DNA TGTGCCAGCAGCCAACCGGGACAGGGGGTATTCTACGAGCAGTACTTC.

V gene TRBV27 combines with J gene TRBJ2-1; perhaps TRBD1 as D (5 bases). Germline V lookup: CDR1 MNHEY, CDR2 SMNVEV (reference sequence). The CDR3 length is 13 residues. Between the trimmed V and J ends, which lost 2 bases and 4 bases, there was a span of 6 bases. CDR3 sequence reads: CASSLDRYNEQFF. The CDR3 DNA reads as TGTGCCAGCAGTTTAGACAGATACAATGAGCAGTTCTTC.

J is TRBJ2-2 and V is TRBV7-9, with 8 bases identical to TRBD2. The germline V gene has CDR1 SEHNR and CDR2 FQNEAQ (reference sequence). The CDR3 covers 16 residues. Trimming cost V 1 base and J 6 bases; bases outside gene matches: 7. The CDR3, as DNA: TGTGCCAGCAGCTTAGTTCGGGGACTAGGTTCCGGGGAGCTGTTTTTT. As protein: CASSLVRGLGSGELFF.

The CDR3, as DNA: TGTGCCAGCAGTACTTTCCGGGAGGGCCGCGATACGCAGTATTTT. This codes for CASSTFREGRDTQYF. The J gene is TRBJ2-3, the V gene TRBV2; 8 nucleotides match TRBD2. Losses at the gene ends were 5 bases for V and 6 bases for J; bases not matched to a gene: 10. The CDR3 contains 15 residues. CDR1 is SNHLY and CDR2 is FYNNEI in the germline V gene. Looking up the rest from reference TRBV2 and TRBJ2-3 gives the full variable domain: EPEVTQTPSHQVTQMGQEVILRCVPISNHLYFYWYRQILGQKVEFLVSFYNNEISEKSEIFDDQFSVERPDGSNFTLKIRSTKLEDSAMYFCASSTFREGRDTQYFGPGTRLTVL.

This rearrangement joins TRBV5-1 to TRBJ2-3; 11 nucleotides agree with TRBD2. The CDR3 loop spans 15 amino acids. Germline CDR1 reads SGHRS; CDR2 reads YFSETQ. The ends lost 4 bases at V and 4 bases at J; junction bases unmatched: 5. Here the CDR3 reads CASSVLAGDADTQYF. For the CDR3, the DNA is TGCGCCAGCAGCGTACTAGCGGGAGACGCAGATACGCAGTATTTT.

J is TRBJ2-6 and V is TRBV12-5, with D maybe TRBD1 (6 bases). The V end lost 2 bases, the J end lost 0 bases, and 11 bases lay between the germline ends. The CDR3 has 17 residues. CDR1 is LGHNT and CDR2 is FRNRAP in the germline V gene. CDR3 protein: CASGLTGSTSGANVLTF. The CDR3 DNA reads as TGTGCTAGTGGTTTGACAGGGTCAACCTCTGGGGCCAACGTCCTGACTTTC.

The CDR3 here is CASSEVPLYQETQYF. The CDR3 bases are TGTGCCAGCAGTGAAGTTCCCTTGTACCAAGAGACCCAGTACTTC. This chain connects TRBV6-1 to TRBJ2-5; D gene ambiguous. V lost 1 base, J lost 0 bases, and 9 bases lay in between. This CDR3 spans 15 amino acids. Germline V gene sequence: CDR1 MNHNS, CDR2 SASEGT.

The rearrangement joins TRBV11-2 to TRBJ2-7; the match to TRBD1 covers 7 bases. CDR3 length: 15 residues. V was pared by 0 bases and J by 2 bases, with 4 bases of the junction left unmatched. Germline V gives CDR1 SGHAT, CDR2 FQNNGV. The chain's CDR3 is CASSLDNDRAYEQYF. CDR3 coding DNA: TGTGCCAGCAGCTTAGATAACGACAGGGCCTACGAGCAGTACTTC.

This clone was observed once. The gene calls are TRBV2 and TRBJ2-1; 9 bases align to TRBD2. The junction had 11 bases not matched to a gene; V was cut back by 7 bases and J by 7 bases. The length of the CDR3 is 15 residues. Germline V gene lookup returns CDR1 SNHLY and CDR2 FYNNEI. CDR3 in DNA: TGTGCCAGCACGCCGGGACTAGCCCCATCTAATGAGCAGTTCTTC. This codes for CASTPGLAPSNEQFF.

This chain uses TRBV6-5 with TRBJ1-1; TRBD1 might be the D (5 bases). This CDR3 comprises 14 residues. Germline CDR1 and CDR2: MNHEY and SVGAGI. V was clipped by 7 bases and J by 1 base, with 13 bases between them. The CDR3 spells CASKKGQQNTEAFF. DNA of the CDR3: TGTGCCAGCAAGAAAGGACAACAGAACACTGAAGCTTTCTTT.